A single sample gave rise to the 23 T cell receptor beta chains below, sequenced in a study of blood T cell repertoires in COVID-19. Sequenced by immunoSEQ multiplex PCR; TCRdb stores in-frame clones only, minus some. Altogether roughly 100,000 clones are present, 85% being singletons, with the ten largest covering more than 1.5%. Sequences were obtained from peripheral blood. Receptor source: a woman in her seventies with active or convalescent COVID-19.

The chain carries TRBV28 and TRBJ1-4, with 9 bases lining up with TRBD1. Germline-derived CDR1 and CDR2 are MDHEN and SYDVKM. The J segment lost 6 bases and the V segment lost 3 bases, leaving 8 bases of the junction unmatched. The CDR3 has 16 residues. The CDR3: CASSFSDRGGHEKLFF. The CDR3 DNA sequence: TGTGCCAGCAGTTTTTCTGACAGGGGGGGTCATGAAAAACTGTTTTTT.

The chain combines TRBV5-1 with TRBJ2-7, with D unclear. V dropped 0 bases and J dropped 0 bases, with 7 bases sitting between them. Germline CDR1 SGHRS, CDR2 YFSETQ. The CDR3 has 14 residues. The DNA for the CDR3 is TGCGCCAGCAGCTTGGAACGGTCCTCCTACGAGCAGTACTTC. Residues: CASSLERSSYEQYF. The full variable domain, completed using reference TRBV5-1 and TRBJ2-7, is KAGVTQTPRYLIKTRGQQVTLSCSPISGHRSVSWYQQTPGQGLQFLFEYFSETQRNKGNFPGRFSGRQFSNSRSEMNVSTLELGDSALYLCASSLERSSYEQYFGPGTRLTVT.

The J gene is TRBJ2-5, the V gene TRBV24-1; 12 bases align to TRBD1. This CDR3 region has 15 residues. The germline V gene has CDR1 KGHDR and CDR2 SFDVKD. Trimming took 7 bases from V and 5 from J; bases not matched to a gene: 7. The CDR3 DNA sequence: TGTGCCACCAGGGGGACAGGGGGCAAGGGGGAGACCCAGTACTTC. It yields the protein CATRGTGGKGETQYF.

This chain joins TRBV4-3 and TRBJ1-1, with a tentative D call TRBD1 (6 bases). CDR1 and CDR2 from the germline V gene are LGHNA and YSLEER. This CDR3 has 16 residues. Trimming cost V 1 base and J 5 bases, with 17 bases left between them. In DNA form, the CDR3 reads TGCGCCAGCAGCCAAGCCCTAGGGGGGGCGAGGACTGAAGCTTTCTTT. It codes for CASSQALGGARTEAFF.

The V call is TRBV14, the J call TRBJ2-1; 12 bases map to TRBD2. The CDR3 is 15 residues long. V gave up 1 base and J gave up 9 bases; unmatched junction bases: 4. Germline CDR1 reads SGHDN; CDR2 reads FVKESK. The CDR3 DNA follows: TGTGCCAGCAGCCAAGTACTAGCGGGAGGTCTTGAGCAGTTCTTC. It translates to CASSQVLAGGLEQFF.

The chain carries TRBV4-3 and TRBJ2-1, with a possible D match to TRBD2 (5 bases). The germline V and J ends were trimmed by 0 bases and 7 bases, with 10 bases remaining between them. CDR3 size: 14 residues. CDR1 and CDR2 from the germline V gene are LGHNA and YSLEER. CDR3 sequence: CASSQDREGNEQFF. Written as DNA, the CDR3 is TGCGCCAGCAGCCAAGACCGGGAAGGGAATGAGCAGTTCTTC.

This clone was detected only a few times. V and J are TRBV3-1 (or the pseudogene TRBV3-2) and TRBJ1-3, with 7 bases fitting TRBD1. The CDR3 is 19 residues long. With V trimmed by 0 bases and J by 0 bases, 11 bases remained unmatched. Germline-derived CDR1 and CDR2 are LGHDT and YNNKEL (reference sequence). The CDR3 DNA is TGTGCCAGCAGCCAAGAAGTTCTGGACAGGACCTTCTCTGGAAACACCATATATTTT. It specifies CASSQEVLDRTFSGNTIYF.

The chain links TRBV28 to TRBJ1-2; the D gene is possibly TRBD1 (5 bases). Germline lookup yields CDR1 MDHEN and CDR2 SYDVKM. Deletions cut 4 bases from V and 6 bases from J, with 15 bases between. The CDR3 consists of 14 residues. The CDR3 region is CASSYISGRNGYTF. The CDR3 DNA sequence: TGTGCCAGCAGTTACATATCAGGGAGGAATGGCTACACCTTC.

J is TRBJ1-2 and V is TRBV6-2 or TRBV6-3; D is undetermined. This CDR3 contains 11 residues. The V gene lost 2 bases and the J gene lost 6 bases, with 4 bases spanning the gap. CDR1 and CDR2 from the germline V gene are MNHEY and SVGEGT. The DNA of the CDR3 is TGTGCCAGCAGTTACGTAAATGGCTACACCTTC. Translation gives CASSYVNGYTF.

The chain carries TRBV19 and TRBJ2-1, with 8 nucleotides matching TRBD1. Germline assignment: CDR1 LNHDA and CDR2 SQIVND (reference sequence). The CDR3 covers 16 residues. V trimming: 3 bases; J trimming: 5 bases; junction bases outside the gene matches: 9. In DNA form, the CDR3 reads TGTGCCAGTAGTATCTTCCGGGACAGGTATAACAATGAGCAGTTCTTC. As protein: CASSIFRDRYNNEQFF.

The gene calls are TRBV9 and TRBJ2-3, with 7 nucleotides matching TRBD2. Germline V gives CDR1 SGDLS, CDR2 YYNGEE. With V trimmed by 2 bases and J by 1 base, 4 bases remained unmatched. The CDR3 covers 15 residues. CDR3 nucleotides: TGTGCCAGCAGCGTTGGAGGGAGGGGCACAGATACGCAGTATTTT. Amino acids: CASSVGGRGTDTQYF.

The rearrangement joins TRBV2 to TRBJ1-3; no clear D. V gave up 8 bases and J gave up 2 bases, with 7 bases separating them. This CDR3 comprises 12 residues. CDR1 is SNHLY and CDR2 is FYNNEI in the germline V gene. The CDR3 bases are TGTGCCAGCCGAACTCCTGGAAACACCATATATTTT. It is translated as CASRTPGNTIYF.

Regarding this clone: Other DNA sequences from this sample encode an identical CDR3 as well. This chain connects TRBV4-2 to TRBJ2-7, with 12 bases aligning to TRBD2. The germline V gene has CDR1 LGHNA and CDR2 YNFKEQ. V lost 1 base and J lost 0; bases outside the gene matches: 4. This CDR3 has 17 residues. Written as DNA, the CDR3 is TGTGCCAGCAGCCAAGGTACTAGCGGGGGGATCTCCTACGAGCAGTACTTC. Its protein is CASSQGTSGGISYEQYF.

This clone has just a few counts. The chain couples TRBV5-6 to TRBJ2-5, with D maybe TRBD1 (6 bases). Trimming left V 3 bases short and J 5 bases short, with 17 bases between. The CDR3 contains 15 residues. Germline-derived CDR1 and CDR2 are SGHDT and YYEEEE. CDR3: CASSSMTTGSETQYF. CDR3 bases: TGTGCCAGCAGCTCGATGACAACAGGGAGCGAGACCCAGTACTTC.

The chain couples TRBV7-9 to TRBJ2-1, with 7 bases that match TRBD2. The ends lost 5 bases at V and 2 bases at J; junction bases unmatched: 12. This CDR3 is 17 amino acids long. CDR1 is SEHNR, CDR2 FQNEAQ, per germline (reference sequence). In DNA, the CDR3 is TGTGCCAGCAGCCTACCGCCTCGACTAGCTCCCTACAATGAGCAGTTCTTC. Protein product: CASSLPPRLAPYNEQFF.

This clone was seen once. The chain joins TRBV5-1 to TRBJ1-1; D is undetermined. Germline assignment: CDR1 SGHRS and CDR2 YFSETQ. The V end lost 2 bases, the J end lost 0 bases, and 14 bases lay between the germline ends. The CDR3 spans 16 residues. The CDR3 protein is CASSLTSAPLNTEAFF. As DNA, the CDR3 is TGCGCCAGCAGCTTAACTTCCGCCCCTTTGAACACTGAAGCTTTCTTT. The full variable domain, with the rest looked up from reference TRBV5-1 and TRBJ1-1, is KAGVTQTPRYLIKTRGQQVTLSCSPISGHRSVSWYQQTPGQGLQFLFEYFSETQRNKGNFPGRFSGRQFSNSRSEMNVSTLELGDSALYLCASSLTSAPLNTEAFFGQGTRLTVV.

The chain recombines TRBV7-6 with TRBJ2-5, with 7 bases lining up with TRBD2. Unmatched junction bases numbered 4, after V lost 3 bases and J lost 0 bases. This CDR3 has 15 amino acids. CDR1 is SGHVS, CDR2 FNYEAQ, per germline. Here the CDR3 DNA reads TGTGCCAGCAGCTTGAAACTAGCGAACCAAGAGACCCAGTACTTC. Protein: CASSLKLANQETQYF.

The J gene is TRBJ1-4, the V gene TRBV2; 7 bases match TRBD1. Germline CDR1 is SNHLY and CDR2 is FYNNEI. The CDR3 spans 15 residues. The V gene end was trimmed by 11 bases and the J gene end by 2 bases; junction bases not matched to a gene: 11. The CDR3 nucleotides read TGTGCCGGTGGGGGTGGGGACAGCACTAATGAAAAACTGTTTTTT. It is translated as CAGGGGDSTNEKLFF.

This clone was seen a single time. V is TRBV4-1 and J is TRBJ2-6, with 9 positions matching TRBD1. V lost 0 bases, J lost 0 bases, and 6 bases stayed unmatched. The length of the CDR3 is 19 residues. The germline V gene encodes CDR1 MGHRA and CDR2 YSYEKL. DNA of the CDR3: TGCGCCAGCAGCCAAGATACAGGGACAGGGAGCTCTGGGGCCAACGTCCTGACTTTC. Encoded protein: CASSQDTGTGSSGANVLTF.

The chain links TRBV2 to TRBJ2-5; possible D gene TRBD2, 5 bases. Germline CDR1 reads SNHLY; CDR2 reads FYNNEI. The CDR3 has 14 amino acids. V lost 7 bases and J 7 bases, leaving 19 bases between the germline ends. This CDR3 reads CASILETTKRTQYF. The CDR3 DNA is TGTGCCAGCATCCTCGAGACTACTAAGCGGACCCAGTACTTC. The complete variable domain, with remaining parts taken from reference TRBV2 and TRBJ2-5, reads EPEVTQTPSHQVTQMGQEVILRCVPISNHLYFYWYRQILGQKVEFLVSFYNNEISEKSEIFDDQFSVERPDGSNFTLKIRSTKLEDSAMYFCASILETTKRTQYFGPGTRLLVL.

CDR3 sequence reads: CASSLVQSRGTGELFF. Here the CDR3 DNA reads TGTGCCAGCAGCTTAGTGCAAAGTCGGGGCACCGGGGAGCTGTTTTTT. The rearrangement joins TRBV7-2 to TRBJ2-2, with D maybe TRBD2 (5 bases). From germline, CDR1 is SGHTA and CDR2 FQGNSA. V was shortened by 1 base and J by 4 bases, with 13 bases between the two germline ends. This CDR3 comprises 16 residues.

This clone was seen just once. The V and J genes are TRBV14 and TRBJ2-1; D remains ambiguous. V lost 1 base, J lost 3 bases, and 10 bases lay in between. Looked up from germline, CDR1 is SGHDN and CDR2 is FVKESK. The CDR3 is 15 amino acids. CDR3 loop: CASSQGLGHYNEQFF. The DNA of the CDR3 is TGTGCCAGCAGCCAAGGACTGGGTCACTACAATGAGCAGTTCTTC.

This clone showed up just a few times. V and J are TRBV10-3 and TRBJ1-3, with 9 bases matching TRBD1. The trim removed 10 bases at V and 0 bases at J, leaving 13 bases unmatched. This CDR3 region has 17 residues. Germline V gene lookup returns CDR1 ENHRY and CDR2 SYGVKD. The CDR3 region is CATAGTQGAISGNTIYF. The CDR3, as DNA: TGTGCCACCGCCGGCACACAGGGGGCAATCTCTGGAAACACCATATATTTT.